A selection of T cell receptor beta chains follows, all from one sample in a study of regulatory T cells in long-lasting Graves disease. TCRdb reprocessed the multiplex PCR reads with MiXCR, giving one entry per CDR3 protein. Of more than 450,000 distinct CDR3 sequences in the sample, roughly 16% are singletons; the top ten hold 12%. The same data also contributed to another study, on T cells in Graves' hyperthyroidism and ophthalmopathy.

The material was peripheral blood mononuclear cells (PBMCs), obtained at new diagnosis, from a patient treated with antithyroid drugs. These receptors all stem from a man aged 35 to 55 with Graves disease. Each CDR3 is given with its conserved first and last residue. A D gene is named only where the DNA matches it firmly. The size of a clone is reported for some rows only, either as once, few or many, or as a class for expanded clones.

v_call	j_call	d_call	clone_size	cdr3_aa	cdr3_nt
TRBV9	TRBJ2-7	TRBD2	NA	CASSVGVVAGVGEQYF	TGTGCCAGCAGCGTAGGTGTGGTAGCGGGAGTGGGGGAGCAGTACTTC
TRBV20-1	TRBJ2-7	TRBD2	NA	CSARDWRVGTSGRAILSRDHEQYF	TGCAGTGCTAGAGATTGGAGGGTTGGGACTAGCGGGAGGGCCATCCTGAGTAGAGACCACGAGCAGTACTTC
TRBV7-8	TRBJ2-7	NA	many	CASSLNRAANYEQYF	TGTGCCAGCAGCTTAAACAGGGCGGCGAACTACGAGCAGTACTTC
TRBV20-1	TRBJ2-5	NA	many	CSALAGAGETQYF	TGCAGTGCTCTTGCGGGGGCAGGGGAGACCCAGTACTTC
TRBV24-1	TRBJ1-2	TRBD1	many	CATSQGTGYYGYTF	TGTGCCACCAGTCAGGGGACAGGCTACTATGGCTACACCTTC
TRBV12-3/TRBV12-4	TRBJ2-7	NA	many	CASSLFGTGGSEQYF	TGTGCCAGCAGTTTATTCGGGACTGGGGGCTCCGAGCAGTACTTC
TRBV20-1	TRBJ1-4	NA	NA	CSARGVEKLFF	TGCAGTGCTAGAGGGGTTGAAAAACTGTTTTTT
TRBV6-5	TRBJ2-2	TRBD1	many	CASSYVARGLPGELFF	TGTGCCAGCAGTTATGTCGCCAGGGGGCTGCCCGGGGAGCTGTTTTTT
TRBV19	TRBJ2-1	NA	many	CASSIVARGYNEQFF	TGTGCCAGTAGTATCGTCGCGAGGGGGTACAATGAGCAGTTCTTC
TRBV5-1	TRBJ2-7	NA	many	CASPGRYRSSYEQYF	TGCGCCAGTCCCGGTCGCTATCGGAGCTCCTACGAGCAGTACTTC
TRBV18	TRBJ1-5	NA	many	CASSPDPGRPQHF	TGTGCCAGCTCACCTGACCCCGGGAGGCCCCAGCATTTT
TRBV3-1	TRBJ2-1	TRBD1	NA	CASSRTGTVSNEQFF	TGTGCCAGCAGCCGGACCGGGACAGTAAGTAATGAGCAGTTCTTC
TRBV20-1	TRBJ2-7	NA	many	CSASRLGVEQYF	TGCAGTGCTTCCAGATTGGGGGTCGAGCAGTACTTC
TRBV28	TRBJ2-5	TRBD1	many	CASRGGQGRTETQYF	TGTGCCAGCAGGGGTGGACAGGGGAGAACGGAGACCCAGTACTTC
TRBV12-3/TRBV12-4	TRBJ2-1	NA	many	CASSKQTNEQFF	TGTGCCAGCAGCAAGCAGACCAATGAGCAGTTCTTC
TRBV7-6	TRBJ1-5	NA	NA	CASSWGLNQPQHF	TGTGCCAGCAGCTGGGGACTCAATCAGCCCCAGCATTTT
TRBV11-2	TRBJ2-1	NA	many	CASSSQGYNEQFF	TGTGCCAGCAGCTCCCAGGGATACAATGAGCAGTTCTTC
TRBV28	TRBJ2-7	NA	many	CASSNLHFGTLLREQYF	TGTGCCAGCAGCAACCTCCACTTCGGGACCTTGTTACGAGAGCAGTACTTC
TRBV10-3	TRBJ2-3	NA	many	CAISERSTDTQYF	TGTGCCATCAGTGAGAGAAGCACAGATACGCAGTATTTT